This is a list of T cell receptor beta chains from one sample in a study of blood T cell repertoires in COVID-19. Some clones are missing from TCRdb's copy, which holds only in-frame ones; the method was immunoSEQ multiplex PCR. The sample consists of around 180,000 clones, 85% to 90% of them appearing once. The sample consisted of peripheral blood. The receptors were sampled from a man between 65 and 80 years old with active or convalescent COVID-19. Each CDR3 is given with its conserved first and last residue.

J: TRBJ1-5
V: TRBV18
CDR3: CASSPGTVNQPQHF

J: TRBJ2-1
V: TRBV6-2/TRBV6-3
CDR3: CASSYAILAGGTAEQFF

J: TRBJ2-3
V: TRBV14
CDR3: CASSSRGKGSKFTDTQYF

J: TRBJ2-3
V: TRBV5-1
CDR3: CASSEGLAGNTDTQYF

J: TRBJ1-6
V: TRBV11-2
CDR3: CASSYNRDRNSPLHF

J: TRBJ1-1
V: TRBV11-2
CDR3: CASSSKSRVWGHTEAFF

J: TRBJ2-3
V: TRBV4-3
CDR3: CASSQDSPIRGDTQYF

J: TRBJ1-3
V: TRBV9
CDR3: CASSPPGSGNTIYF

J: TRBJ1-2
V: TRBV19
CDR3: CASSTGWTGNYGYTF

J: TRBJ2-2
V: TRBV15
CDR3: CATSRAGTGNTGELFF

J: TRBJ2-1
V: TRBV2
CDR3: CASKGLAGLYNEQFF

J: TRBJ1-2
V: TRBV11-1
CDR3: CASGSNYGYTF

J: TRBJ1-6
V: TRBV9
CDR3: CASSVESSGRSPLHF

J: TRBJ1-1
V: TRBV5-4
CDR3: CASSPDLGGTEAFF

J: TRBJ2-3
V: TRBV27
CDR3: CASSPQGAGRRGNTDTQYF

J: TRBJ2-3
V: TRBV6-1
CDR3: CASSDSRDTQYF

J: TRBJ2-2
V: TRBV30
CDR3: CAWGIGDGELFF

J: TRBJ1-2
V: TRBV28
CDR3: CASSVRVPYHGYTF

J: TRBJ1-2
V: TRBV9
CDR3: CASSVGVGQGLYGYTF

J: TRBJ1-5
V: TRBV28
CDR3: CASSAGGTHQPQHF

J: TRBJ2-1
V: TRBV6-1
CDR3: CASSELAGINEQFF

J: TRBJ2-7
V: TRBV7-2
CDR3: CASSLIGAGQGPHEQYF

J: TRBJ1-6
V: TRBV11-2
CDR3: CASSFRTAINSPLHF

J: TRBJ1-1
V: TRBV25-1
CDR3: CASKGHNLGTEAFF

J: TRBJ1-1
V: TRBV24-1
CDR3: CATSSGIGTEAFF

J: TRBJ1-2
V: TRBV2
CDR3: CASSRSYYGYTF

J: TRBJ2-7
V: TRBV3-1/TRBV3-2
CDR3: CASSQDRVGEQYF

J: TRBJ2-3
V: TRBV11-2
CDR3: CASSLLPRVLTDTQYF

J: TRBJ1-3
V: TRBV19
CDR3: CASIHQGPGNTIYF

J: TRBJ2-7
V: TRBV6-5
CDR3: CASSLTGYYEQYF

J: TRBJ1-4
V: TRBV2
CDR3: CASREGGQDEKLFF

J: TRBJ2-1
V: TRBV13
CDR3: CASSLGPGGFFNEQFF

J: TRBJ2-5
V: TRBV6-2/TRBV6-3
CDR3: CASSQGAWETQYF

J: TRBJ1-6
V: TRBV7-2
CDR3: CASRPQTVSSPLHF

J: TRBJ1-5
V: TRBV15
CDR3: CATSREVRGNQPQHF

J: TRBJ2-5
V: TRBV7-2
CDR3: CASRRGVNQETQYF

J: TRBJ2-3
V: TRBV7-2
CDR3: CASSLGRTPADTQYF

J: TRBJ2-1
V: TRBV3-1/TRBV3-2
CDR3: CASSQVPLVSPPDNEQFF

J: TRBJ2-3
V: TRBV7-2
CDR3: CASSADRGIYTDTQYF

J: TRBJ1-1
V: TRBV28
CDR3: CASRTDRVATEAFF

J: TRBJ1-1
V: TRBV6-2/TRBV6-3
CDR3: CASTPGGGGGKRNTEAFF

J: TRBJ2-2
V: TRBV7-9
CDR3: CASSRTGNTGELFF

J: TRBJ2-3
V: TRBV21-1
CDR3: CASSKAKGRASTDTQYF

J: TRBJ1-2
V: TRBV6-2/TRBV6-3
CDR3: CASSDGQYYGYTF

J: TRBJ2-3
V: TRBV7-9
CDR3: CASSKGLAGGPKDTQYF

J: TRBJ2-2
V: TRBV9
CDR3: CASSVGVAGGSGGELFF

J: TRBJ2-1
V: TRBV2
CDR3: CASMGALSYNEQFF

J: TRBJ2-7
V: TRBV2
CDR3: CASSVRQGSGEQYF

J: TRBJ1-2
V: TRBV29-1
CDR3: CSVLDRDAFNYGYTF

J: TRBJ2-3
V: TRBV7-7
CDR3: CASSSGYTDTQYF

J: TRBJ1-1
V: TRBV28
CDR3: CASSLPRQAIRVDTEAFF

J: TRBJ2-7
V: TRBV27
CDR3: CASSSPRDRGVRVEQYF

J: TRBJ1-4
V: TRBV11-2
CDR3: CASSRRGLGEKLFF

J: TRBJ1-5
V: TRBV6-2/TRBV6-3
CDR3: CASSPAGEGDNQPQHF